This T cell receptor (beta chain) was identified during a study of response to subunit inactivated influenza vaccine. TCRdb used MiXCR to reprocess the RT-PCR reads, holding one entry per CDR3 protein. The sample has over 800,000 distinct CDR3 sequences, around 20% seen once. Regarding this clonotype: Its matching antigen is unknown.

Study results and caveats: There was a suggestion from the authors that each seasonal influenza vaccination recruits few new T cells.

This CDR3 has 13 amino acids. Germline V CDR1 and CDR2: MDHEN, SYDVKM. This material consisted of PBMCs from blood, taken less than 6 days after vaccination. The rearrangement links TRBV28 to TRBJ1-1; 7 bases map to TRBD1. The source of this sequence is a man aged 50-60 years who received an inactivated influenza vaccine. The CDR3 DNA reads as TGTGGAGCAGGGGGTCTAGGGAACACTGAAGCTTTCTTT. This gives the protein CGAGGLGNTEAFF.